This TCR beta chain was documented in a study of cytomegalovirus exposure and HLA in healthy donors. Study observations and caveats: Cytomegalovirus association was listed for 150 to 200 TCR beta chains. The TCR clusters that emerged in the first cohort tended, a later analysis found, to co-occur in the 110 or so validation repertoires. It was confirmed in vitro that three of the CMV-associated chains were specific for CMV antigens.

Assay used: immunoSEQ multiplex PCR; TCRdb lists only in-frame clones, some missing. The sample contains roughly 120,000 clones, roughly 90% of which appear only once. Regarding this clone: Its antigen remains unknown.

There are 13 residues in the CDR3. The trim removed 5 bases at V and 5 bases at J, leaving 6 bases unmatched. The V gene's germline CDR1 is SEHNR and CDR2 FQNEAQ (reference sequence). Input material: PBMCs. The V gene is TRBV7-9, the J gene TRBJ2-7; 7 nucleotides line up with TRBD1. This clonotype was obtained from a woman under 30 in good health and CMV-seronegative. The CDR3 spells CASSPGQNHEQYF. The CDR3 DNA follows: TGTGCCAGCAGCCCGGGACAGAACCACGAGCAGTACTTC.